One TCR beta chain is described in this entry. Its antigen is currently not known. There are no base qualities to consult, and no much larger clone falls within one base. The record originates from a study of cytomegalovirus exposure and HLA in healthy donors (dated by TCRdb to about 2017). About the investigation overall: An earlier analysis of 550 to 700 of the donors reported 276 Gb of sequence data and roughly 100 million unique TCR beta sequences from about 179 million T cells. Donor age, sex, ethnicity and CMV serostatus were compiled together with the repertoire data. Typing coverage varied by locus: about 620-630 donors for A, B, C, DRB1 and DQB1; more than 500 for DQA1; about 600 for DPA1; roughly 470 for DPB1. A later genetic analysis used genome-wide SNP genotypes for about 60% of the roughly 700 donors, treating that subset as a discovery cohort. Besides the first cohort of around 670 subjects, a separate validation cohort made up of roughly 130 different subjects was used. Because of strong linkage in the cohort, roughly five DR-DQ haplotypes were treated as single units for association and clustering. In the later analysis, no new phenotypic data were used to find candidate immune exposures; instead, reliance was placed on TCR beta sequences and their occurrence across donors. The study aimed to test whether cataloging public T cell receptors could reveal signatures of past pathogen exposure. Among several hundred genotyped donors of the cohort, an average of around 250,000 unique TCR beta nucleotide sequences was sequenced per donor, of which approximately 19% were non-productive. Every repertoire in the discovery cohort had been generated on one and the same sequencing platform. Class I and class II HLA loci were covered by the typing at four-digit resolution. Among the roughly 400 genotyped donors, approximately 82% belonged to the genetic ancestry cluster associated with self-reported Caucasian donors. An early release that covered 640 HLA-typed donors contained approximately 300 gigabases of sequencing data and 80 million or so unique TCR sequences. The study used immunosequencing to profile the T cell repertoires of 666 subjects and linked those repertoires to cytomegalovirus serostatus. A later analysis re-examined previously published TCR beta repertoires from over 500 donors and added high-resolution HLA genotyping to investigate patterns of TCR occurrence. An earlier analysis of nearly 600 of the donors applied high-throughput TCR beta sequencing to assess whether each TCR beta V gene segment acted as functional or pseudogenic. To predict cytomegalovirus infection status, the study combined high-throughput TCR immunosequencing, statistical association of individual TCRs with disease status, and machine learning. On the study overall, not on this receptor specifically: Only TCR beta chains were sequenced in this cohort, and the absence of alpha or paired-chain data limited detectable features. In a later genetic analysis, fewer N-insertions in productive TCRs were reported among donors in an Asian-associated ancestry cluster than the roughly 700-donor mean. Some IMGT-functional V segments, including TRBV6-2 and TRBV6-3, could not be distinguished by the 87-base-pair reads and were therefore excluded. A later analysis reported that several top co-occurrence clusters appeared linked to parvovirus B19, influenza, CMV and Epstein-Barr virus. A cluster of highly shared sequence variants was judged likely to represent a technical artifact of the sequencing pipeline. In a later genetic analysis, a missense DCLRE1C variant was associated with V-gene and J-gene trimming of TCR beta chains, and the association was replicated in an independent cohort. Most TCR sequences were observed very rarely across donors, whereas some public TCRs were present in many individuals. The authors suggested that the approach could potentially be generalized to other disease states and immunological phenotypes. A later analysis found that TCR association rates varied across HLA loci, with DRB1 alleles showing the most associated TCRs and HLA-C alleles the fewest. A later analysis found that HLA-associated TCR beta chains were more clonally expanded and had lower generation probabilities than equally common non-associated chains. In a later analysis, some 17,000 TCR beta sequences were associated with specific HLA alleles at a false discovery rate of 0.05. Roughly uniform sequencing depth across donors was assumed in presence/absence analyses, although this assumption may not hold. A further reported finding was that TCR beta sequences accurately predicted the HLA-A and HLA-B alleles for most subjects in the first cohort. In an earlier analysis of roughly 560 of the donors, most TCR beta V segments were observed in productive rearrangements about 90% or about 30% of the time, broadly matching IMGT annotations. Strong co-occurrence of HLA alleles, especially DR and DQ, made assigning TCR associations to individual alleles difficult. Correlated functional status among segregating V segments might reflect linkage disequilibrium, but an unknown experimental factor could not be ruled out. In the study, around 160 TCR beta chains were listed as associated with cytomegalovirus. Because counts were too low, approximately 18 rarely observed V segments, including chromosome 9 orphons, were excluded from the earlier analysis of 500 to 700 of the donors. In vitro tests confirmed that a few of the cytomegalovirus-associated TCR beta chains recognize cytomegalovirus antigens. HLA typing was unavailable for some donors at each locus, so association tests used only the typed subset. Immune exposure information for the cohort was limited to CMV serostatus. According to a later analysis, most CMV-associated TCR beta chains appeared to be HLA-restricted, and the HLA associations seemed to be driven largely by CMV exposure. The classifier was reported to diagnose cytomegalovirus status with high specificity and sensitivity in both the original cohort and the validation cohort.

Library preparation was by the immunoSEQ multiplex PCR assay. For the multiplex PCR, a mixture combining 60 forward primers for TCR Vbeta segments and 13 reverse primers for TCR Jbeta segments was used. A multiplex PCR assay on genomic DNA amplified the CDR3 region of rearranged TCR beta genes. On the Illumina HiSeq System, the amplified TCR beta libraries were sequenced as 87-base-pair reads. As for the authors' bioinformatics: A later analysis counted some 80 million unique TCR beta chains across the 600 to 850 repertoires, and about 10 million of these chains were shared by at least two donors. Raw reads were error-corrected and collapsed into unique sequences by a nearest-neighbor algorithm in which closely related sequences were merged to remove PCR and sequencing errors. CDR3 sequences were aligned to IMGT reference sequences to assign V, D and J gene segments. For a sequence to be retained, a match of at least six nucleotides to both a V gene segment and a J gene segment was required. A rearrangement was called productive if the CDR3 had no stop codons and remained in frame with V and J, and every other rearrangement was called non-productive. Following IMGT convention, CDR3 was defined as the stretch from the second conserved V-encoded cysteine to the conserved J-encoded phenylalanine. In an earlier analysis of roughly 580 of the donors, sequences lacking an unambiguous match to a single V gene segment were excluded. In an earlier analysis of 587 of the donors, V segments were called functional above 56.7% productive rearrangements and were called segregating when the between-donor standard deviation exceeded 5%. A statistical classification framework was built for diagnosing cytomegalovirus status from the catalog of TCR beta chain sequences. In a later analysis, TCR nucleotide sequences were compared against IMGT/GENE-DB human TR gene sequences so that V and J genes could be assigned. The TCRdist pipeline was used in a later analysis to assign CDR3 sequences and most-parsimonious VDJ recombination scenarios. In a later analysis, every TCR beta chain was defined by the combination of its CDR3 amino acid sequence and its V-gene family, and reads without a unique V-gene family were dropped. To address suspected cross-contamination and a sequencing artifact, a later analysis removed 450 to 700 highly shared, low-generation-probability nucleotide sequences. A later analysis calculated a clonal expansion index for each public chain from normalized within-repertoire ranks of inferred template counts. In a later analysis, generation probabilities were computed using a VDJ recombination model fitted to out-of-frame rearrangements, and the results were checked against IGoR. Hypergeometric tests were used in a later analysis to score TCR-TCR, TCR-HLA and TCR-CMV co-occurrence, with a repertoire-size bias correction applied to the TCR pairs. To estimate false discovery rates, a later analysis permuted the HLA or CMV assignments 20 times. In a later analysis, co-occurring TCRs were grouped with DBSCAN, and TCRdist sequence similarity was added when clustering was performed within HLA-allele-positive subsets. Co-occurrence clustering excluded repertoires with fewer than 30,000 or more than 120,000 public chains, plus five with anomalous nucleotide sharing. In TCRdb, the immuneACCESS table is reduced to in-frame sequences with V and J assigned. These tables do not hold every clone; where another copy was compared, an unresolved V gene accounts for under half, and the others remain unexplained. For V, J and clone size, that table is used; D and trimming come from the DNA. The sample table contains about 200,000 clones; only one count was recorded for 79% of them. The ten largest clones represent about 1.5% of the sample.

The cohort consisted of hundreds of healthy bone marrow donors. All cohort members were sampled while nominally healthy, although unrecorded immune exposures were likely present. The donor tested CMV seronegative, placing the donor among the 350 or so seronegative members of the cohort. Every donor gave a peripheral blood sample, and the peripheral blood mononuclear cells from that sample were used for TCR beta sequencing. Genomic DNA was extracted from the blood cell samples with the Qiagen DNeasy Blood Extraction Kit. Inclusive of the bounding cysteine and phenylalanine, the CDR3 is 13 residues long. The entry retains the CDR3 DNA only, 39 bases that are in frame from base 1. Based on the germline V gene, the CDR1 and CDR2 sequences are MNHEY and SVGAGI. V is cut back by 6 bases and J by 7 bases, with 4 bases in the junction unmatched.

The sequencing sample was made of PBMCs. Recombination linked TRBV6-5 to TRBJ1-2; 11 of the junction bases match TRBD1. The sequence was collected from a man aged 50-60 years in good health and CMV-seronegative. Here the CDR3 is given as CASRSGTGGGYTF. At the DNA level, the sequence is TGTGCCAGCAGATCTGGGACAGGGGGTGGCTACACCTTC.